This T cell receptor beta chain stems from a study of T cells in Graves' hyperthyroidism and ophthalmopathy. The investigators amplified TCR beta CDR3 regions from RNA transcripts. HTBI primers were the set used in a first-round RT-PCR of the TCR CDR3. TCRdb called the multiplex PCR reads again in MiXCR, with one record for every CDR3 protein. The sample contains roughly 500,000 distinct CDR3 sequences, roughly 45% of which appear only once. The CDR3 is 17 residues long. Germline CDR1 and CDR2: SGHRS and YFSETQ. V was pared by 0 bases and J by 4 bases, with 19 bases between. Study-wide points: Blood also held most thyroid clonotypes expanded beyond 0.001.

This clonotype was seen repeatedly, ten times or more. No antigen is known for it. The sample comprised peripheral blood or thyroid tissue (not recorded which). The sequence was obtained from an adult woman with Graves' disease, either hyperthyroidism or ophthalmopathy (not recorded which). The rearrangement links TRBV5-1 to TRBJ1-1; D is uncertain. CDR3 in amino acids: CASSLGGVPLSSTEAFF. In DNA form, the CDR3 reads TGCGCCAGCAGCTTGGGCGGGGTACCCCTCTCGAGCACTGAAGCTTTCTTT. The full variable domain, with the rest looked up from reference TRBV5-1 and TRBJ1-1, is KAGVTQTPRYLIKTRGQQVTLSCSPISGHRSVSWYQQTPGQGLQFLFEYFSETQRNKGNFPGRFSGRQFSNSRSEMNVSTLELGDSALYLCASSLGGVPLSSTEAFFGQGTRLTVV.